The subject of this entry is one T cell receptor (beta chain). Its matching antigen is unknown. The data originate from a study of cytomegalovirus exposure and HLA in healthy donors. In the study overall: In an early release, HLA-typed donors contributed some 80 million unique TCR sequences. Findings of the study overall: Per a prior analysis, the majority of TCR beta V segments were productive roughly 87% or roughly 30% of the time. Some 17,000 TCR beta sequences were associated with HLA alleles at 0.05 false discovery rate in a later analysis.

The CDR3 spans 15 residues. The V end was cut by 4 bases, the J end by 2 bases, with 11 bases between. In germline, CDR1 is SNHLY, CDR2 FYNNEI. Primers included in the PCR were 60 Vbeta and 13 Jbeta primers. Only in-frame clones appear in the TCRdb table, and some are missing; sequencing was by immunoSEQ multiplex PCR. The sample's table shows roughly 120,000 clones. V gene TRBV2 combines with J gene TRBJ2-2, with a possible D match to TRBD2 (5 bases). Sequenced sample: PBMCs. The receptor's source is a middle-aged man in good health and CMV-seropositive. The CDR3, as DNA: TGTGCCAGCAGTGTCGGGGAAGCAAACACCGGGGAGCTGTTTTTT. The encoded protein is CASSVGEANTGELFF.